This T cell receptor beta chain stems from a study of spatial heterogeneity in lung cancer (dated by TCRdb to between 2019 and 2020). Turning to the overall study: Beta-chain transcripts were consistently detected in greater numbers than alpha-chain transcripts, which likely reflects a higher abundance of beta-chain transcripts. In the raw uncorrected reads, each unique combination of TCR and UMI appeared more than ten times on average. In non-small cell lung cancer, the study made a quantitative comparison of TCR alpha and beta repertoires among multiple tumor regions, matched nontumor lung and blood. Nonsynonymous mutation counts, determined by whole-exome sequencing of tumor tissue, were related to features of the TCR repertoire. Both alpha and beta chains were TCR-sequenced in around 220 tumor regions, about 64 matched nontumor lung samples and approximately 50 PBMC samples obtained at surgery.

The time point label, as the study defines it: sample taken at primary tumor resection. Donors were 72 patients with early-stage, untreated non-small cell lung cancer from the lung TRACERx cohort. For TCR sequencing, whole RNA was extracted from tumor and nontumor lung tissue, or from cryopreserved PBMC samples, and no cell sorting was done. Only patients with enough RNA available from two or more tumor regions were chosen for TCR sequencing. On this clonotype: The antigen this receptor binds is unknown. No clone much larger than this one lies a single base away; base qualities are absent.

The paper as a whole reports these results and caveats: Ubiquitous expanded tumor TCRs were detected in blood more often at tumor resection than at routine follow-up. Additional single-cell paired TCR alpha and beta sequencing was considered necessary to confirm, at a functional level, the hypothesis that regional TCRs recognize regional mutations.

Library generation was performed with 5' RACE. The run used a NextSeq 500. To allow correction of PCR and sequencing errors, the TCR library protocol tagged every TCR cDNA molecule with a unique molecular identifier. The study's own analysis went as follows. TCR identification, UMI-based error correction and CDR3 extraction were all carried out with Decombinator tools. Expanded TCRs were defined as those above a frequency of 2 per 1,000, corresponding to the top 1% of the tumor frequency distribution. Renyi diversity was computed with the R vegan package after each repertoire had been subsampled 100 times to 5,000 TCRs. CDR3 similarity networks were built from amino acid triplet string-kernel similarity, with CDR3s being connected when pairwise similarity was above 0.82. TCRdb applied fastp at Q25 and MiXCR to the public reads, then kept only in-frame beta chains. One record per CDR3 amino acid sequence lists the most common genes and DNA. What appears here as the V and J calls and clone size reflects TCRdb's work, not the paper's. Counted in this sample were 90,000 to 95,000 distinct CDR3 sequences; roughly 12% of them appeared once. 35% to 50% of the sample comes from the top ten.

The input for sequencing was PBMCs, taken at surgery. This receptor was obtained from a male donor with early-stage non-small cell lung cancer.

The sequenced DNA: TGTGCCAGCAGCTTGCCCAACACAGATACGCAGTATTTT. Its protein product is CASSLPNTDTQYF. This chain is built from TRBV5-4 and TRBJ2-3; the D gene remains uncertain. CDR1 and CDR2, per the germline V gene (reference sequence), are SGHNT and YYREEE. Spanning cysteine to phenylalanine, the CDR3 consists of 13 amino acids. Solely the CDR3 DNA is kept, with 39 bases framed from the first base. The V end loses 1 base and the J end loses 2 bases, and a stretch of 5 bases separates them.